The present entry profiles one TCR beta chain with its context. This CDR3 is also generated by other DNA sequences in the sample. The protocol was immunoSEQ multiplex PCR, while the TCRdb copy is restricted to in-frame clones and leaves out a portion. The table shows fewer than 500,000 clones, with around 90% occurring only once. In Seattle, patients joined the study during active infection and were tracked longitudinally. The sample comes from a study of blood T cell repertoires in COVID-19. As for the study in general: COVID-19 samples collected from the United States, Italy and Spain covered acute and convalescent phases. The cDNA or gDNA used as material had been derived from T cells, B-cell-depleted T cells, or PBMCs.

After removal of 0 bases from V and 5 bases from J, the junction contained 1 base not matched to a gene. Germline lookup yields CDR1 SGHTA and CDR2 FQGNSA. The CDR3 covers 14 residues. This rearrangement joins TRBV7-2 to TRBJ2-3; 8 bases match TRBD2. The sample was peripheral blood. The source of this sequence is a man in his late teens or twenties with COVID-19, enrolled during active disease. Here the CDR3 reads CASSLALAGDTQYF. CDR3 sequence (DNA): TGTGCCAGCAGCTTAGCCCTAGCGGGAGATACGCAGTATTTT.